This TCR beta chain came from a study of control samples from healthy donors and cancer patients. Profiled with immunoSEQ multiplex PCR; TCRdb holds only in-frame clones, not every one. The sample records around 150,000 clones, around 94% being singletons. The CDR3 length is 17 residues. The V gene's germline CDR1 is LNHDA and CDR2 SQIVND (reference sequence). V dropped 1 base and J dropped 2; count of bases not matched to a gene: 8. Sample: PBMCs. The sequence came from a man aged 55 to 70 with colorectal cancer. This chain links TRBV19 with TRBJ2-5; 9 bases map to TRBD2. The CDR3 region has the DNA TGTGCCAGTAGTATAGGGGGAGCGGGGGGTTCGCAAGAGACCCAGTACTTC. This translates into CASSIGGAGGSQETQYF. The full variable domain, completed using reference TRBV19 and TRBJ2-5, is DGGITQSPKYLFRKEGQNVTLSCEQNLNHDAMYWYRQDPGQGLRLIYYSQIVNDFQKGDIAEGYSVSREKKESFPLTVTSAQKNPTAFYLCASSIGGAGGSQETQYFGPGTRLLVL.